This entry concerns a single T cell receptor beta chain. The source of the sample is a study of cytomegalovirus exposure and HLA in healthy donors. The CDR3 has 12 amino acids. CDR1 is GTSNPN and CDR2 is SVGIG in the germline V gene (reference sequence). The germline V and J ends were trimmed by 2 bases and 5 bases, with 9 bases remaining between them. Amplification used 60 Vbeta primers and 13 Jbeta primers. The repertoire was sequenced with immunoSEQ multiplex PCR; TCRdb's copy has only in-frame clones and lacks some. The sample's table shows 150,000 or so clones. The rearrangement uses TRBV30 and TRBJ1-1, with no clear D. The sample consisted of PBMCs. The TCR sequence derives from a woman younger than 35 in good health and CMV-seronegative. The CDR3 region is CAWSSRRTEAFF. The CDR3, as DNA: TGTGCCTGGAGTAGTAGGAGGACTGAAGCTTTCTTT.